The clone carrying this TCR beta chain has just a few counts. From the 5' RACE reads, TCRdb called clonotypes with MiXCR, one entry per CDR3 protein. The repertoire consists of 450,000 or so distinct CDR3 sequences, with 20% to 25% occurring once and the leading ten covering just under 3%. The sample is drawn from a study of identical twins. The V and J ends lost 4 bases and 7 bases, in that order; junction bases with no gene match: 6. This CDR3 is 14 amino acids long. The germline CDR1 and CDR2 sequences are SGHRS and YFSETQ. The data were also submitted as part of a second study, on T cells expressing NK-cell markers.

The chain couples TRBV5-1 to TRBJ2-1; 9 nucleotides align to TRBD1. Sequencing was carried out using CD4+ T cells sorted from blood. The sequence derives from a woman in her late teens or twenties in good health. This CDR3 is CASSPGQGLNEQFF. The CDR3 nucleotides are TGCGCCAGCAGCCCCGGACAGGGGCTGAATGAGCAGTTCTTC.